One and the same sample provided the 31 T cell receptor beta chains below, sequenced in a study of CD8 T cells in cerebrospinal fluid in Alzheimer's disease. Using the 10x single-cell sequencing reads, TCRdb records one entry per CDR3 protein without DNA. This listing includes around 850 distinct CDR3 sequences. Specimen: cerebrospinal fluid. These receptors came from a human donor with Parkinson's disease.

Judged by frequency, this clonotype is large. The V call is TRBV20-1, the J call TRBJ2-5; the TRBD1 assignment by TCRdb is unverifiable without DNA. Germline lookup yields CDR1 DFQATT and CDR2 SNEGSKA (reference sequence). The CDR3 contains 14 residues. CDR3 sequence reads: CSASGAVGRGTQYF.

Measured by frequency, this clonotype is medium-sized (0.01 to 0.1%). The J gene is TRBJ1-6, the V gene TRBV6-2 or TRBV6-3; TCRdb's D gene call, TRBD1, goes unchecked for lack of DNA. The CDR3 is 14 amino acids. The V gene's germline CDR1 is MNHEY and CDR2 SVGEGT. CDR3 in amino acids: CASNQGAWNSPLHF.

This clonotype ranks as medium-sized (0.01 to 0.1%) in terms of frequency. CDR3 sequence: CSARFALGGAGGYTF. This chain connects TRBV20-1 to TRBJ1-2; TCRdb gives TRBD1 as the D gene, but with no DNA this cannot be confirmed. CDR3 length: 15 amino acids. The germline V gene encodes CDR1 DFQATT and CDR2 SNEGSKA (reference sequence).

This clonotype is classed as large (0.1 to 1%) by frequency. The chain is built from TRBV12-3 or TRBV12-4 and TRBJ2-5; TCRdb outputs TRBD1, but without DNA this stays unchecked. The CDR3 is 16 amino acids. The CDR3 region is CASTPGQGSRVETQYF.

This clonotype ranks as medium-sized in terms of frequency. CDR3 amino acids: CASKFRGNTEAFF. This chain links TRBV6-5 with TRBJ1-1; checking the TCRdb D call of TRBD1 is not possible without DNA. This CDR3 spans 13 amino acids. Germline CDR1 reads MNHEY; CDR2 reads SVGAGI.

According to its frequency, this clonotype is medium-sized. The chain carries TRBV6-2 or TRBV6-3 and TRBJ2-2; without DNA, the TCRdb call of TRBD2 cannot be checked. The CDR3 totals 16 residues. Germline V CDR1 and CDR2: MNHEY, SVGEGT. CDR3: CASSYSAGGNTGELFF.

Considering frequency, this clonotype is medium-sized (0.01 to 0.1%). The gene calls are TRBV6-5 and TRBJ1-5; the D call from TCRdb, TRBD1, cannot be confirmed without DNA. The CDR3 has 14 residues. Per germline, CDR1 MNHEY and CDR2 SVGAGI. The CDR3 loop reads CASPPCYSNQPQHF.

The chain is built from TRBV9 and TRBJ1-1. Germline V gene lookup returns CDR1 SGDLS and CDR2 YYNGEE. This CDR3 contains 13 residues. CDR3 protein: CASSETVRAEAFF.

Judged by frequency, this clonotype is medium-sized (0.01 to 0.1%). The chain combines TRBV30 with TRBJ2-7. This CDR3 contains 15 residues. Germline CDR1 GTSNPN, CDR2 SVGIG (reference sequence). CDR3: CAWSVLDWNVDEQYF.

By frequency, this clonotype is large (0.1 to 1%). This rearrangement joins TRBV7-3 to TRBJ2-5; TCRdb indicates TRBD1, and absent DNA this call remains unverified. The CDR3 has 15 amino acids. CDR1 and CDR2 from the germline V gene are SGHTA and FQGTGA. CDR3 sequence reads: CASSLNSGEHETQYF.

In terms of frequency, this clonotype is medium-sized. This sequence joins TRBV11-2 and TRBJ2-7; lacking DNA, the TRBD2 call made by TCRdb goes unchecked. CDR1 is SGHAT, CDR2 FQNNGV, per germline. The CDR3 has 14 amino acids. CDR3 residues: CASSLGGNRYEQYF.

This clonotype is classed as large by frequency. V is TRBV5-4 and J is TRBJ2-3. This CDR3 spans 12 amino acids. Germline CDR1 reads SGHNT; CDR2 reads YYREEE (reference sequence). Here the CDR3 reads CASALGEDTQYF.

This clonotype shows up as medium-sized (0.01 to 0.1%) by frequency. The chain joins TRBV15 to TRBJ1-2; without DNA, the TCRdb call of TRBD1 cannot be checked. The V gene's germline CDR1 is LNHNV and CDR2 YYDKDF (reference sequence). The CDR3 covers 15 residues. The CDR3 reads CATSREGTGIYGYTF.

Its frequency marks this clonotype as large. The V and J genes are TRBV7-2 and TRBJ1-4. In germline, CDR1 is SGHTA, CDR2 FQGNSA. The CDR3 spans 13 residues. The CDR3 reads CASSGYVEGKLFF.

This clonotype shows up as medium-sized by frequency. This CDR3 is CASSLPGRVETQYF. V usage is TRBV7-2 and J usage is TRBJ2-5; the D gene TCRdb calls, TRBD1, cannot be checked with no DNA. The CDR3 loop spans 14 amino acids. Per the germline V gene, CDR1 is SGHTA and CDR2 is FQGNSA.

This clonotype registers medium-sized by frequency. CDR3 protein: CASRAGDQPQHF. The V and J genes are TRBV6-5 and TRBJ1-5; the D call from TCRdb, TRBD1, cannot be confirmed without DNA. Germline V CDR1 and CDR2: MNHEY, SVGAGI. The CDR3 covers 12 residues.

This clonotype is classed as medium-sized by frequency. CDR3 residues: CASSQDSGGDKETQYF. The V and J genes are TRBV4-2 and TRBJ2-5; TCRdb proposes TRBD2, but this gene call is untestable without DNA. CDR1 and CDR2 (germline): LGHNA, YNFKEQ. There are 16 residues in the CDR3.

In terms of frequency, this clonotype is medium-sized (0.01 to 0.1%). This rearrangement joins TRBV4-1 to TRBJ1-1. CDR1 and CDR2 (germline): MGHRA, YSYEKL. The CDR3 is 13 amino acids. The CDR3 protein is CASSVKSYTEAFF.

This clonotype is identified as large from frequency. The rearrangement joins TRBV6-5 to TRBJ1-1; TCRdb names TRBD1, which stays unverified in the absence of DNA. The CDR3 is 13 amino acids. Looked up from germline, CDR1 is MNHEY and CDR2 is SVGAGI. CDR3 amino acids: CASSPDRATGAFF.

Considering frequency, this clonotype is large. The chain combines TRBV7-3 with TRBJ1-1; TCRdb names TRBD1, which stays unverified in the absence of DNA. The CDR3 is 12 residues long. CDR1 and CDR2 from the germline V gene are SGHTA and FQGTGA. This CDR3 reads CASSSLGTEAFF.

This clonotype counts as large by frequency. V usage is TRBV7-8 and J usage is TRBJ1-1. CDR3 length: 14 amino acids. Germline CDR1 and CDR2: SGHVS and FQNEAQ. The CDR3 spells CASSFYREGTEAFF.

Its frequency marks this clonotype as medium-sized. This chain joins TRBV20-1 and TRBJ1-1. In germline, CDR1 is DFQATT, CDR2 SNEGSKA (reference sequence). The CDR3 runs to 14 residues. CDR3 loop: CSARAPARLVEAFF.

This clonotype is classed as medium-sized by frequency. This chain uses TRBV5-1 with TRBJ1-2; no DNA is available, so the TRBD1 call from TCRdb remains unchecked. The germline gives CDR1 SGHRS, CDR2 YFSETQ. The CDR3 is 14 residues long. CDR3 sequence: CASSFEGGPYGYTF.

By frequency, this clonotype registers medium-sized. The rearrangement links TRBV4-1 to TRBJ1-4; TCRdb names TRBD1, which stays unverified in the absence of DNA. Germline CDR1 reads MGHRA; CDR2 reads YSYEKL. This CDR3 is built from 16 residues. The CDR3 loop is CASSPGQGATNEKLFF.

This clonotype is labeled large based on frequency. This chain connects TRBV6-6 to TRBJ1-2; TCRdb designates TRBD1, a call that cannot be tested without DNA. In germline, CDR1 is MNHNY, CDR2 SVGAGI (reference sequence). The CDR3 is made up of 15 amino acids. CDR3 sequence: CASSTRTGEGYGYTF.

By frequency, this clonotype registers medium-sized (0.01 to 0.1%). The chain links TRBV25-1 to TRBJ2-6; TCRdb proposes TRBD1, but this gene call is untestable without DNA. CDR1 is MGHDK, CDR2 SYGVNS, per germline. This CDR3 has 15 residues. CDR3: CASSDGGSGANVLTF.

In terms of frequency, this clonotype is medium-sized. The gene calls are TRBV6-5 and TRBJ1-2. Germline V gene sequence: CDR1 MNHEY, CDR2 SVGAGI. The CDR3 spans 13 residues. The CDR3: CASSYENSYGYTF.

V gene TRBV5-1 combines with J gene TRBJ2-1; TCRdb's D gene call, TRBD2, goes unchecked for lack of DNA. The CDR3 runs to 16 residues. Germline V lookup: CDR1 SGHRS, CDR2 YFSETQ. CDR3 sequence reads: CASSIGGLAGNNEQFF. The full variable domain, with the rest looked up from reference TRBV5-1 and TRBJ2-1, is KAGVTQTPRYLIKTRGQQVTLSCSPISGHRSVSWYQQTPGQGLQFLFEYFSETQRNKGNFPGRFSGRQFSNSRSEMNVSTLELGDSALYLCASSIGGLAGNNEQFFGPGTRLTVL.

Judged by frequency, this clonotype is medium-sized (0.01 to 0.1%). V is TRBV4-3 and J is TRBJ2-3; the D call from TCRdb, TRBD1, cannot be confirmed without DNA. The germline gives CDR1 LGHNA, CDR2 YSLEER. CDR3 length equals 15 residues. CDR3: CASSPRQGGSDTQYF.

Judged by frequency, this clonotype is large. CDR3 protein: CASSWDPTGTQYF. The chain links TRBV6-2 or TRBV6-3 to TRBJ2-3; TCRdb's D call of TRBD2 is untestable without DNA. The CDR3 is made up of 13 amino acids. Germline CDR1 MNHEY, CDR2 SVGEGT.

By frequency, this clonotype registers medium-sized. The V gene is TRBV6-5, the J gene TRBJ1-2; TCRdb picks TRBD1, but there is no DNA to check that call. The CDR3 sequence is 15 residues long. CDR1 is MNHEY, CDR2 SVGAGI, per germline. Here the CDR3 reads CASRSQGMVGYGYTF.